This paragraph reports one T cell receptor (beta chain). This sample stems from a study of shared clonotypes between healthy human individuals. Across the whole study: Per donor, CD8 memory used one plate, CD8 naive used two, CD4 memory used three and CD4 naive used three.

Only CD45RO-negative cells positively selected for CCR7 counted as naive CD8 cells, so terminally differentiated effector memory CD45RA+ cells were excluded. Every donor was a Caucasian adult from Nashville, Tennessee. TCRdb's table, derived via immunoSEQ multiplex PCR, lists solely in-frame clones and lacks some. Of some 600,000 clones detected, approximately 96% appear once; the ten largest clones hold about 0.11%. The CDR3 has 16 residues. The V segment lost 4 bases and the J segment 6 bases; nucleotides outside the gene matches: 9. Germline loops: CDR1 MDHEN, CDR2 SYDVKM. This receptor was obtained from a woman aged 25 to 39 in good health. This chain connects TRBV28 to TRBJ2-3; 11 nucleotides line up with TRBD2. Source material: naive CD8+ T cells sorted from blood. This CDR3 is CASSSPLAGAHDTQYF. CDR3 bases: TGTGCCAGCAGTTCCCCACTAGCGGGAGCCCACGATACGCAGTATTTT.